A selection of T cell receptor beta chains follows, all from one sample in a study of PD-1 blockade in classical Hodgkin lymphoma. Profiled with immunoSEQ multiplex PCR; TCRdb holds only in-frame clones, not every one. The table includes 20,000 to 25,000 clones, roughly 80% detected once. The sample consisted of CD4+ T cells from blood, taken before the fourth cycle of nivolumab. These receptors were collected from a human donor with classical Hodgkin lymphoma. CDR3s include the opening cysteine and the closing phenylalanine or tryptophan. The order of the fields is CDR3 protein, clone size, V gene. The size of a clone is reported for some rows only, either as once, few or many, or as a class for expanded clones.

CASSRTGGEVQPQHF | . | TRBV27
CASSQGSQNTEAFF | . | TRBV4-3
CASSRATNEKLFF | . | TRBV5-1
CASSPGDRGETQYF | . | TRBV7-8
CAARRAGENTEAFF | . | TRBV10-3
CASSQAGGASEQFF | . | TRBV7-2
CAWSVDTNQPQHF | . | TRBV30
CASLVHFLGGYTF | . | TRBV6-1
CASGLPRGEKLFF | . | TRBV12-5
CASSLGFLIQGSGTEAFF | . | TRBV7-2
CASSLGGNFNYGYTF | . | TRBV19
CASSSVTGRRRDYGYTF | . | TRBV28
CSVRTGQETQYF | . | TRBV29-1
CASSMGWETQYF | few | TRBV19
CSVDRGNDEKLFF | . | TRBV29-1
CASSSRGQGGGLTGELFF | . | TRBV7-3
CASSFTGLVETEAFF | . | TRBV19
CASSLGQGRSPLHF | few | TRBV27
CASSLQRGPYEQYF | . | TRBV7-2
CASSRRGSGANVLTF | . | TRBV4-3
CASSGPGQINTGELFF | once | TRBV5-1
CATSRKGLAGGITGELFF | . | TRBV15
CASSGTGTDTQYF | . | TRBV25-1
CASRPSGGPYNEQFF | . | TRBV5-1
CAISTGQMQETQYF | . | TRBV10-3
CASSIGTGGLRGYTF | . | TRBV21-1
CASSVRGQGANEQFF | . | TRBV9
CASSSLLGTGSSPLHF | . | TRBV7-2
CASSIGGALHF | . | TRBV7-9
CASSPTGSTLHF | . | TRBV11-3
CASKALDSNQPQHF | . | TRBV19
CASSPLGDNYGYTF | . | TRBV7-2
CASTEGTWSSYNSPLHF | . | TRBV19
CASSPFGDYGYTF | . | TRBV7-3
CASSPQGAHRGYTF | . | TRBV19
CASSSNPGQRNTEAFF | . | TRBV7-3
CSVVQGATDTEAFF | . | TRBV29-1
CASSPSLRVGDEQYF | . | TRBV7-7
CASSLGQGFGYTF | . | TRBV2
CASSLGDSSGGTDTQYF | . | TRBV5-1
CAIDSGISSYEQYF | . | TRBV10-3
CASSIGNSANQPQHF | . | TRBV19
CASSLIGRGNTEAFF | . | TRBV5-6
CASKRSGTGVAGSYTF | . | TRBV7-8
CASSLFVGGGTDTQYF | . | TRBV5-4